The 32 T cell receptor beta chains below all came from one sample that was sequenced in a study of CD8 T cells in ankylosing spondylitis. Each CDR3 protein is one row after TCRdb ran MiXCR on the 5' RACE reads. This table has 120,000 to 150,000 distinct CDR3 sequences, 7% to 10% appearing once. What was sequenced was synovial fluid, either unsorted or a sorted T cell fraction (not recorded which). These receptor sequences come from a male donor with ankylosing spondylitis.

Many counts were recorded for this clonotype. The chain employs TRBV7-8 and TRBJ1-5; perhaps TRBD1 as D (5 bases). CDR1 is SGHVS, CDR2 FQNEAQ, per germline. The CDR3 length is 14 residues. Trimming removed 1 base from V and 7 bases from J, with 11 bases in between. The CDR3 loop reads CASSLEAGHQPQHF. The CDR3 DNA reads as TGTGCCAGCAGCTTAGAAGCAGGGCACCAGCCCCAGCATTTT.

V usage is TRBV12-3 or TRBV12-4 and J usage is TRBJ2-4; D may be TRBD2 (5 bases). The CDR3 runs 15 residues. Trimming pared 0 bases from V and 5 bases from J, leaving 11 bases between. DNA for the CDR3: TGTGCCAGCAGTTTAGCACCGGGGAGAGAAAACATTCAGTACTTC. This sequence encodes CASSLAPGRENIQYF.

This clonotype was seen ten or more times. The V call is TRBV6-5, the J call TRBJ2-1; 9 bases fit TRBD2. The ends lost 4 bases at V and 4 bases at J; junction bases unmatched: 11. In germline, CDR1 is MNHEY, CDR2 SVGAGI. The CDR3 totals 17 residues. The CDR3 is CASSSTPGAGGYNEQFF. The DNA for the CDR3 is TGTGCCAGCAGTTCCACCCCAGGAGCGGGAGGATACAATGAGCAGTTCTTC.

This clonotype was seen only a few times. V gene TRBV28 combines with J gene TRBJ1-1, with 7 nucleotides matching TRBD1. V dropped 1 base and J dropped 5; count of bases not matched to a gene: 4. CDR1 is MDHEN, CDR2 SYDVKM, per germline. The CDR3 totals 14 residues. CDR3 nucleotide sequence: TGTGCCAGCAGTTTATCACAGGGGTTAACTGAAGCTTTCTTT. Translation gives CASSLSQGLTEAFF.

The chain is built from TRBV11-1 and TRBJ2-3; D perhaps matches TRBD2 (5 bases). The germline CDR1 and CDR2 sequences are SGHAT and FQDESV (reference sequence). This CDR3 has 15 amino acids. V dropped 6 bases and J dropped 6 bases, with 19 bases sitting between them. The CDR3 sequence is CASSRRTAGDDTQYF. DNA for the CDR3: TGTGCCAGCAGTCGTAGGACTGCTGGCGACGATACGCAGTATTTT.

This clonotype has only a few counts. V usage is TRBV6-5 and J usage is TRBJ1-1; D uncertain. Trimming stripped 1 base from V and 5 bases from J, with 8 bases between. Germline loops: CDR1 MNHEY, CDR2 SVGAGI. This CDR3 region has 13 residues. The CDR3 DNA reads TGTGCCAGCAGTTACTTGGGGAGAACTGAAGCTTTCTTT. Translation gives CASSYLGRTEAFF.

The chain joins TRBV2 to TRBJ2-7; 7 nucleotides agree with TRBD1. V trimming: 6 bases; J trimming: 0 bases; junction bases outside the gene matches: 5. Germline CDR1 and CDR2: SNHLY and FYNNEI. CDR3 length equals 14 residues. The CDR3 nucleotides read TGTGCCAGCAGCCGGGACAGCAACTCCTACGAGCAGTACTTC. Translation: CASSRDSNSYEQYF.

This clonotype was recorded many times. The genes are TRBV5-8 and TRBJ1-5; 9 nucleotides agree with TRBD1. The CDR3 extends over 15 amino acids. With 4 bases clipped from V and 5 bases from J, the junction kept 7 bases outside the gene matches. Germline V gene data show CDR1 as SGHTS and CDR2 as YDEGEE. CDR3 sequence: CASSRGTGSHQPQHF. The CDR3 coding sequence is TGTGCCAGCAGCCGCGGGACAGGGAGTCATCAGCCCCAGCATTTT.

The chain links TRBV7-3 to TRBJ1-1; TRBD1 might be the D (5 bases). This CDR3 has 14 residues. Germline values: CDR1 SGHTA, CDR2 FQGTGA. V lost 2 bases and J lost 6, with 13 bases in between. The CDR3 is CASSLRGGLPEAFF. The CDR3, as DNA: TGTGCCAGCAGCTTACGGGGGGGGTTACCTGAAGCTTTCTTT.

This clonotype was observed many times. The chain uses TRBV30 and TRBJ2-5; a possible D gene is TRBD1 (6 bases). Germline-derived CDR1 and CDR2 are GTSNPN and SVGIG (reference sequence). V was shortened by 4 bases and J by 5 bases, with 17 bases between the two germline ends. CDR3 length: 14 amino acids. The CDR3: CAWMRDTKVETQYF. The CDR3 DNA sequence: TGTGCCTGGATGAGGGACACAAAGGTGGAGACCCAGTACTTC.

Many counts were recorded for this clonotype. The chain has TRBV18 and TRBJ2-5; D not certain. Germline V gene sequence: CDR1 KGHSH, CDR2 LQKENI. V lost 3 bases and J 0 bases, leaving 11 bases between the germline ends. This CDR3 contains 15 residues. The CDR3 region has the DNA TGTGCCAGCTCACCCACTGATTGGGACCAAGAGACCCAGTACTTC. Translating it yields CASSPTDWDQETQYF.

This clonotype was observed at least ten times. The chain carries TRBV4-1 and TRBJ2-7; D might be TRBD2 (5 bases). Germline V gives CDR1 MGHRA, CDR2 YSYEKL. The CDR3 sequence is 15 residues long. The V end was cut by 0 bases, the J end by 6 bases, with 15 bases between. The CDR3 DNA follows: TGCGCCAGCAGCCAAGATATGACCCGAGGGCGCGAGCAGTACTTC. This codes for CASSQDMTRGREQYF.

This chain joins TRBV20-1 and TRBJ2-1; 9 bases map to TRBD1. This CDR3 contains 15 residues. Germline trimming cut 8 bases from V and 5 bases from J; bases unmatched to any gene: 13. Germline V gives CDR1 DFQATT, CDR2 SNEGSKA (reference sequence). The CDR3 region has the DNA TGCAGTCCTATAGTCGGGGACAGGGTGCACAATGAGCAGTTCTTC. Protein sequence: CSPIVGDRVHNEQFF.

The sample holds a few counts of this clonotype. The chain couples TRBV30 to TRBJ2-7, with 8 bases that match TRBD2. The CDR3 totals 13 residues. V lost 4 bases and J lost 6; bases outside the gene matches: 8. Germline V gene lookup returns CDR1 GTSNPN and CDR2 SVGIG (reference sequence). The CDR3 spells CAWTWGLGGEQYF. The DNA for the CDR3 is TGTGCCTGGACTTGGGGACTAGGGGGCGAGCAGTACTTC.

This clonotype was recorded at least ten times. V usage is TRBV11-3 and J usage is TRBJ2-2; TRBD1 aligns across 7 bases. This CDR3 is built from 14 residues. The V segment lost 5 bases and the J segment 4 bases; nucleotides outside the gene matches: 4. From germline, CDR1 is SGHNT and CDR2 YENEEA. CDR3 nucleotide sequence: TGTGCCAGCAGCCCGGGACAGTCCACCGGGGAGCTGTTTTTT. Residues: CASSPGQSTGELFF.

This clonotype was detected only a few times. The chain recombines TRBV6-1 with TRBJ1-2, with D possibly TRBD1 on 5 matching bases. In germline, CDR1 is MNHNS, CDR2 SASEGT. This CDR3 comprises 13 residues. V lost 7 bases to trimming and J lost 8 bases, with 17 bases between them. The CDR3 sequence is CASIRDQLGGYTF. The CDR3 coding sequence is TGTGCCAGCATACGGGACCAGTTGGGCGGCTACACCTTC.

This clonotype was seen at least ten times. CDR3 in DNA: TGTGCCAGCAGCCGTGGACTAGCGGGCGACCTTGAGCAGTTCTTC. It codes for CASSRGLAGDLEQFF. The chain uses TRBV5-4 and TRBJ2-1; TRBD2 aligns across 11 bases. This CDR3 spans 15 amino acids. The V gene end was trimmed by 4 bases and the J gene end by 9 bases; junction bases not matched to a gene: 9. Germline V gene data show CDR1 as SGHNT and CDR2 as YYREEE (reference sequence).

This clonotype has just a few counts. V gene TRBV18 combines with J gene TRBJ1-2, with 7 bases that match TRBD1. The CDR3 is 13 amino acids. With 6 bases clipped from V and 6 bases from J, the junction kept 7 bases outside the gene matches. Germline V gene sequence: CDR1 KGHSH, CDR2 LQKENI. The CDR3 DNA reads TGTGCCAGCTCCCCTGGGACAGTCAATGGCTACACCTTC. Encoded protein: CASSPGTVNGYTF.

This clonotype occurred many times. The chain links TRBV5-1 to TRBJ2-2; no firm D call. V was cut by 0 bases and J by 3 bases, with 6 bases left in between. The germline CDR1 and CDR2 sequences are SGHRS and YFSETQ. There are 14 residues in the CDR3. The CDR3: CASSLGLYTGELFF. DNA of the CDR3: TGCGCCAGCAGCTTGGGACTGTACACCGGGGAGCTGTTTTTT.

Many counts were recorded for this clonotype. The J gene is TRBJ2-7, the V gene TRBV20-1; D may be TRBD2 (6 bases). Looked up from germline, CDR1 is DFQATT and CDR2 is SNEGSKA (reference sequence). Trimming took off 6 bases at V and 4 bases at J, with 19 bases between the two ends. This CDR3 has 14 residues. CDR3 region: CSAPPTAGSYEQYF. DNA of the CDR3: TGCAGTGCGCCCCCGACTGCGGGGAGTTACGAGCAGTACTTC.

This clonotype was detected ten times or more. The rearrangement uses TRBV27 and TRBJ2-1; D unresolved. CDR3 length: 14 amino acids. CDR1 and CDR2 from the germline V gene are MNHEY and SMNVEV (reference sequence). V lost 2 bases to trimming and J lost 12 bases, with 17 bases between them. Written as DNA, the CDR3 is TGTGCCAGCAGTTTAGACGGCATCTCAGAAAGGCAGTTCTTC. It is translated as CASSLDGISERQFF.

In its sample, this clonotype was seen a few times. The chain carries TRBV4-3 and TRBJ1-2, with D possibly TRBD1 on 6 matching bases. The V and J ends lost 0 bases and 4 bases respectively, with 12 bases between them. The CDR3 has 15 amino acids. Germline V gene sequence: CDR1 LGHNA, CDR2 YSLEER. Here the CDR3 reads CASSQEVNRAYGYTF. CDR3 coding DNA: TGCGCCAGCAGCCAAGAAGTAAACAGGGCCTATGGCTACACCTTC.

This clonotype has a handful of counts. The J gene is TRBJ2-3, the V gene TRBV5-1; 11 positions match TRBD2. Germline V lookup: CDR1 SGHRS, CDR2 YFSETQ. The CDR3 is made up of 16 amino acids. With V trimmed by 0 bases and J by 2 bases, 2 bases remained unmatched. The CDR3 loop is CASSLGGLAATDTQYF. Here the CDR3 DNA reads TGCGCCAGCAGCTTGGGGGGACTAGCGGCCACAGATACGCAGTATTTT.

The DNA of the CDR3 is TGCGCCAGCAGCCTAGGGGTTTCCCGCACAGATACGCAGTATTTT. This translates into CASSLGVSRTDTQYF. This sequence joins TRBV4-3 and TRBJ2-3; D is perhaps TRBD1 (5 bases). The CDR3 spans 15 residues. Germline CDR1 LGHNA, CDR2 YSLEER. V gave up 4 bases and J gave up 1 base, with 12 bases separating them.

This clonotype was recorded many times. This rearrangement joins TRBV12-3 or TRBV12-4 to TRBJ2-1; D is possibly TRBD2 (6 bases). V lost 5 bases and J lost 9, with 14 bases in between. The CDR3 spans 13 residues. The CDR3 nucleotides read TGTGCCAGCAGTCGGTCGGGGGACGGTGAGCAGTTCTTC. Amino acid sequence: CASSRSGDGEQFF.

The chain has TRBV7-9 and TRBJ1-4; 7 nucleotides match TRBD1. Looked up from germline, CDR1 is SEHNR and CDR2 is FQNEAQ (reference sequence). The CDR3 extends over 17 amino acids. J was trimmed by 4 bases and V by 2 bases; bases with no gene match: 10. The DNA of the CDR3 is TGTGCCAGCAGCTTATCCTGGGGGACAGCTAGTAATGAAAAACTGTTTTTT. This translates into CASSLSWGTASNEKLFF.

Ten or more counts support this clonotype. The genes are TRBV9 and TRBJ2-3, with 9 bases matching TRBD2. V lost 1 base, J lost 4 bases, and 4 bases stayed unmatched. Germline V gene lookup returns CDR1 SGDLS and CDR2 YYNGEE. This CDR3 region has 15 residues. CDR3 protein: CASSVWRGGADTQYF. The CDR3 region has the DNA TGTGCCAGCAGCGTATGGCGGGGGGGGGCAGATACGCAGTATTTT.

In this sample, this clonotype turned up many times. The genes are TRBV9 and TRBJ2-7; D possibly corresponds to TRBD1 (6 bases). Trimming removed 4 bases from V and 3 bases from J, with 17 bases in between. The CDR3 extends over 15 amino acids. Per germline, CDR1 SGDLS and CDR2 YYNGEE. The CDR3 loop is CASSPLPGQYYEQYF. CDR3 sequence (DNA): TGTGCCAGCAGCCCCCTCCCCGGACAGTACTACGAGCAGTACTTC.

This clonotype was picked up many times. V is TRBV29-1 and J is TRBJ1-1, with D perhaps TRBD1 (5 bases). Germline lookup yields CDR1 SQVTM and CDR2 ANQGSEA. Trimming removed 7 bases at V and 3 bases at J, with 18 bases between. CDR3 length equals 14 residues. CDR3 protein: CSGSPGGRHTEAFF. CDR3 nucleotide sequence: TGCAGCGGCAGTCCGGGGGGACGGCACACTGAAGCTTTCTTT.

This clonotype was recorded at least ten times. The genes are TRBV28 and TRBJ2-7; TRBD1 or TRBD2 may be the D gene (6 bases each). The V gene's germline CDR1 is MDHEN and CDR2 SYDVKM. The CDR3 contains 16 residues. V was cut by 6 bases and J by 2 bases, with 20 bases left in between. In nucleotides, the CDR3 is TGTGCCAGCAGCCTATACGCCTCGGGGGCCACCTACGAGCAGTACTTC. This translates into CASSLYASGATYEQYF.

This clonotype came up a few times. The chain links TRBV11-2 to TRBJ2-1; perhaps D is TRBD1 or TRBD2 (7 bases each). This CDR3 has 17 residues. CDR1 and CDR2 from the germline V gene are SGHAT and FQNNGV. Trimming stripped 4 bases from V and 3 bases from J, with 19 bases between. DNA of the CDR3: TGTGCCAGCAGCTCCAGGGGGGGGCAGGGGAGCTACAATGAGCAGTTCTTC. This encodes CASSSRGGQGSYNEQFF.

The V gene is TRBV20-1, the J gene TRBJ1-1; D possibly corresponds to TRBD1 (5 bases). Trimming cost V 3 bases and J 0 bases, with 8 bases left between them. From germline, CDR1 is DFQATT and CDR2 SNEGSKA (reference sequence). CDR3 length equals 13 residues. The CDR3 DNA follows: TGCAGTGCTAGGGGGGGGTTGAACACTGAAGCTTTCTTT. This codes for CSARGGLNTEAFF.